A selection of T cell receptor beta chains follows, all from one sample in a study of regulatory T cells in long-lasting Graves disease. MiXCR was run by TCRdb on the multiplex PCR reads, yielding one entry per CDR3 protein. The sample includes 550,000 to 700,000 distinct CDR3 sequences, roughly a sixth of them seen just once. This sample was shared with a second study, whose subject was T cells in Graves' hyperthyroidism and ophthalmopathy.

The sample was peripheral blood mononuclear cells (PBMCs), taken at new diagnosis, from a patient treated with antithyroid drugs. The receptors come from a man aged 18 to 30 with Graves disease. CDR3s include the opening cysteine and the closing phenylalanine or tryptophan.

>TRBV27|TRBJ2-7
CASSPQLFYEQYF
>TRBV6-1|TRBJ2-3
CASSDRSGTGISTDTQYF
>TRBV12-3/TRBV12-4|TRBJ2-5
CASSLQGTQYF
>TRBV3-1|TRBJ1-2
CASNQGNYGYTF
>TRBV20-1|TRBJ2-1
CSARTGTGLAGRYNEQFF
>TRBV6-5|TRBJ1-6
CASSFRGSPLHF
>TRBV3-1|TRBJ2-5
CASSHWGGDRETQYF
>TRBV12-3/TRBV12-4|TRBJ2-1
CASSSIGYNEQFF
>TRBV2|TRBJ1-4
CASWGRGGEKLFF
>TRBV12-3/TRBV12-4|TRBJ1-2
CASRSPYGYTF
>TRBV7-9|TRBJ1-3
CASSRPRFTGNTIYF
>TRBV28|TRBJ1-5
CASSLYRQPRRGQPQHF
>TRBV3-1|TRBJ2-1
CASVAGTAEQFF
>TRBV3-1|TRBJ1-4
CASSETVTNEKLFF
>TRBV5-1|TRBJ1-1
CASSLASQGWRNTEAFF
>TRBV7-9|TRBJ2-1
CASSLGRELNEQFF
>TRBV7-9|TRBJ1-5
CASSYTGAGQPQHF